This T cell receptor (beta chain) was captured by sequencing in a study of T cells in Graves' hyperthyroidism and ophthalmopathy. Amplified TCR beta CDR3 regions came from RNA transcripts. Using the HTBI primer set, a first-round RT-PCR was run on the TCR CDR3. MiXCR, run by TCRdb on the multiplex PCR reads, gives a single entry per CDR3 protein. The sample gives some 500,000 distinct CDR3 sequences, around 15% of which show up once; around 32% is in the top ten. Of note for this clonotype: Its target is not known.

CDR3 length: 18 amino acids. Trimming cost V 5 bases and J 0 bases; bases outside gene matches: 16. Germline CDR1 and CDR2: SGHAT and FQNNGV. Study-wide findings and caveats: Median prediction lead before ophthalmopathy onset was roughly 6 months with the model.

V usage is TRBV11-2 and J usage is TRBJ2-7, with 7 bases identical to TRBD1. Material for sequencing was blood. This sequence was found in a woman in her twenties or thirties with Graves' ophthalmopathy. CDR3 amino acids: CASSPISRGRGSSYEQYF. The CDR3 DNA sequence: TGTGCCAGCAGCCCCATATCCCGAGGCAGGGGGAGCTCCTACGAGCAGTACTTC.